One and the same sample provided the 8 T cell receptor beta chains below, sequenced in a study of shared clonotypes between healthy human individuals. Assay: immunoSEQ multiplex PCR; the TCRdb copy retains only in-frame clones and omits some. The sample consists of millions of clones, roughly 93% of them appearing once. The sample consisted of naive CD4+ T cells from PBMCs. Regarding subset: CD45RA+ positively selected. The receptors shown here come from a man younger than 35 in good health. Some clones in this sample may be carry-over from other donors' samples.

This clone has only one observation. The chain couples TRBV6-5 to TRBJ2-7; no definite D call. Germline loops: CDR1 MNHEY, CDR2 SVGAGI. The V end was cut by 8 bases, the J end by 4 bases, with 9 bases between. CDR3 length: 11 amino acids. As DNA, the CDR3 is TGTGCCAGCTACGGCAGGTACGAGCAGTACTTC. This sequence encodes CASYGRYEQYF.

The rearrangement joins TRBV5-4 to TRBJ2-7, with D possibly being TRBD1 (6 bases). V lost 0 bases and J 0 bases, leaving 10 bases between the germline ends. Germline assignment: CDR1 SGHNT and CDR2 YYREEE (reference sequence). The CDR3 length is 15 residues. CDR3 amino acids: CASSLGRGSSYEQYF. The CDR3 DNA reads TGTGCCAGCAGCTTGGGCAGGGGCAGCTCCTACGAGCAGTACTTC.

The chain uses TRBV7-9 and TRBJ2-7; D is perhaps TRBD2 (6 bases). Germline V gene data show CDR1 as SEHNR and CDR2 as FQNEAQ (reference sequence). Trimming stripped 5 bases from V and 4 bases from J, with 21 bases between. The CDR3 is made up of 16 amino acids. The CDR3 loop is CASSGGKWSGPYEQYF. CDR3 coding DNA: TGTGCCAGCAGCGGGGGGAAATGGTCGGGCCCGTACGAGCAGTACTTC.

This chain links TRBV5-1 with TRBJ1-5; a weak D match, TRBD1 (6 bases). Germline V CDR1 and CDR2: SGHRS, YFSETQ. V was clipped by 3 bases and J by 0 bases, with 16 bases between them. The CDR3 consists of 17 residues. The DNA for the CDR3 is TGCGCCAGCAGCTCTAGAGACAGGAGTAGTAGCAATCAGCCCCAGCATTTT. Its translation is CASSSRDRSSSNQPQHF. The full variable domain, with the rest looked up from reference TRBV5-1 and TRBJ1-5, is KAGVTQTPRYLIKTRGQQVTLSCSPISGHRSVSWYQQTPGQGLQFLFEYFSETQRNKGNFPGRFSGRQFSNSRSEMNVSTLELGDSALYLCASSSRDRSSSNQPQHFGDGTRLSIL.

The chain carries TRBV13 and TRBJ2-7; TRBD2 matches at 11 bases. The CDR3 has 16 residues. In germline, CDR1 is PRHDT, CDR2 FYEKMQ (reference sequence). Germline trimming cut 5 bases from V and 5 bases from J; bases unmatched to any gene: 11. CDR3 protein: CASSLYDSGRVHEQYF. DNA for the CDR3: TGTGCCAGCAGCCTCTATGATAGCGGGAGGGTCCACGAGCAGTACTTC.

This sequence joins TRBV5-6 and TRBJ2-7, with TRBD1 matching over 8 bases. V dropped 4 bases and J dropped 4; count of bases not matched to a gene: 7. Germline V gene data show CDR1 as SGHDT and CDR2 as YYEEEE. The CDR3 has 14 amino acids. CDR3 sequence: CASSRTGTQYEQYF. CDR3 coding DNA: TGTGCCAGCAGCCGGACAGGGACTCAATACGAGCAGTACTTC.

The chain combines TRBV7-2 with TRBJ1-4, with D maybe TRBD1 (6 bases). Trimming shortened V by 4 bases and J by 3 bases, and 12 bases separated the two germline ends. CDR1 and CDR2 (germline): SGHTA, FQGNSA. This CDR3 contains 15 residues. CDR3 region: CASSSRAGANEKLFF. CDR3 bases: TGTGCCAGCAGCTCCCGGGCAGGGGCTAATGAAAAACTGTTTTTT.

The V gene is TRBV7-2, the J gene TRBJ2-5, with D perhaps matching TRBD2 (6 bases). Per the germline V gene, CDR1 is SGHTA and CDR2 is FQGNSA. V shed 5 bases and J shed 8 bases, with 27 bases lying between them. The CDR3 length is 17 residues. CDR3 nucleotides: TGTGCCAGCAGCCCGTTGGGAAGCGGGTCGGGGCATGGAACCCAGTACTTC. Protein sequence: CASSPLGSGSGHGTQYF. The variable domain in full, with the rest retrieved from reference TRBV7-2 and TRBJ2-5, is GAGVSQSPSNKVTEKGKDVELRCDPISGHTALYWYRQSLGQGLEFLIYFQGNSAPDKSGLPSDRFSAERTGGSVSTLTIQRTQQEDSAVYLCASSPLGSGSGHGTQYFGPGTRLLVL.